The clone carrying this T cell receptor (beta chain) was observed once. Other nucleotide sequences in the sample specify the same CDR3. The source of the sample is a study of blood T cell repertoires in COVID-19. About the research overall: COVID-19 samples from acute and convalescent phases originated in the United States, Italy and Spain. T cells, B-cell-depleted T cells, or PBMCs provided the cDNA or gDNA that served as material.

Produced via immunoSEQ multiplex PCR; TCRdb's table is partial and in-frame only. The sample contains roughly 190,000 clones, nearly 90% of which appear only once. Germline CDR1 reads MNHEY; CDR2 reads SVGAGI. The CDR3 totals 13 residues. Trimming removed 0 bases from V and 7 bases from J, with 7 bases in between. The chain links TRBV6-5 to TRBJ1-5; weak D call: TRBD1 (5 bases). This receptor was identified in a man aged 60 to 69 with active or convalescent COVID-19. The sample consisted of peripheral blood. In DNA form, the CDR3 reads TGTGCCAGCAGTTACTCTAGGGGCCAGCCCCAGCATTTT. Protein product: CASSYSRGQPQHF.